These T cell receptor beta chains were read from a single sample in a study of blood T cell repertoires in COVID-19. Generated by immunoSEQ multiplex PCR, the TCRdb table keeps only in-frame clones and is missing some. The table has around 250,000 clones, 70% to 90% seen once. The sample was PBMCs or T cells enriched from blood (not recorded which). The source is a woman in her forties or fifties who had recovered from COVID-19. Both conserved end residues are part of each CDR3. Fields, in order: J gene, V gene, D gene, clone size, CDR3 DNA, CDR3 protein. D genes are given only for firm matches. Clone size is stated in some rows and not others, as once, few, many or a class when expanded.

TRBJ1-2 | TRBV28 | . | . | TGTGCCAGCAGTTGGAGCCTTAACTATGGCTACACCTTC | CASSWSLNYGYTF
TRBJ2-7 | TRBV19 | . | . | TGTGCCACATCCGGGACTCCTATGTCCTACGAGCAGTACTTC | CATSGTPMSYEQYF
TRBJ2-7 | TRBV28 | . | . | TGTGCCAGCACCGGCGTGGGCCGGTCCTACGAGCAGTACTTC | CASTGVGRSYEQYF
TRBJ2-7 | TRBV27 | . | . | TGTGCCAGCAGACCCGGGGGAACCTACGAGCAGTACTTC | CASRPGGTYEQYF
TRBJ2-3 | TRBV7-3 | . | . | TGTGCCAGCAGCCCGGAGCCCACAGATACGCAGTATTTT | CASSPEPTDTQYF
TRBJ2-5 | TRBV5-1 | . | . | TGCGCCAGCAGCTTGGAGGGGAATGGAGAGACCCAGTACTTC | CASSLEGNGETQYF
TRBJ2-1 | TRBV4-2 | TRBD2 | . | TGTGCCAGCAGCCAAGACATAGCGGGAGGAGTCGATGAGCAGTTCTTC | CASSQDIAGGVDEQFF
TRBJ2-7 | TRBV6-6 | . | . | TGTGCCAGCGCAGGGCCGACCTACGAGCAGTACTTC | CASAGPTYEQYF
TRBJ1-3 | TRBV5-1 | TRBD1 | . | TGCGCCAGCAGCATGATACCGGGACAGATAGTGAACACCATATATTTT | CASSMIPGQIVNTIYF
TRBJ2-7 | TRBV27 | TRBD1 | . | TGTGCCAGCAGTTTATCGGGGACAGGTATCTACGAGCAGTACTTC | CASSLSGTGIYEQYF
TRBJ2-7 | TRBV9 | . | . | TGTGCCAGCAGCGTAGGAAGTCCTGATGGGCCCCAGTACTTC | CASSVGSPDGPQYF
TRBJ1-2 | TRBV28 | . | once | TGTGCCAGCAGTCCGGGGGGCAGCCACTATGGCTACACCTTC | CASSPGGSHYGYTF
TRBJ2-7 | TRBV28 | TRBD2 | . | TGTGCCAGCAGTTTGGCGCGGGAGGGCCGCTACGAGCAGTACTTC | CASSLAREGRYEQYF
TRBJ2-7 | TRBV28 | TRBD1 | . | TGTGCCAGCAGGTCCCGGGACAGGGACTACGAGCAGTACTTC | CASRSRDRDYEQYF
TRBJ1-6 | TRBV7-8 | . | . | TGTGCCAGCAGCTCCGGTGTATTGAGGTTCGGTTCACCCCTCCACTTT | CASSSGVLRFGSPLHF
TRBJ2-2 | TRBV5-6 | . | . | TGTGCCAGCAGCCCCGAGGGGGGGTCCACCGGGGAGCTGTTTTTT | CASSPEGGSTGELFF
TRBJ2-7 | TRBV7-8 | TRBD2 | . | TGTGCCAGCAGCTTGAGACTAGCGCCCGTCTACGAGCAGTACTTC | CASSLRLAPVYEQYF
TRBJ2-3 | TRBV15 | . | . | TGTGCCACCAGCAGAGAGAGTTTTGGTAGCACAGATACGCAGTATTTT | CATSRESFGSTDTQYF
TRBJ2-3 | TRBV11-3 | . | . | TGTGCCAGCAGCTTTTCAGTGACGGAGGGGTTAACAGATACGCAGTATTTT | CASSFSVTEGLTDTQYF
TRBJ1-2 | TRBV18 | . | . | TGTGCCAGCTCACCACGCAGGGAGGACGGCTACACCTTC | CASSPRREDGYTF
TRBJ2-7 | TRBV18 | TRBD1 | once | TGTGCCAGCTCACCGACAGGGTCCTACGAGCAGTACTTC | CASSPTGSYEQYF